The 5 T cell receptor beta chains below all came from one sample that was sequenced in a study of radiation and T cells in renal cell carcinoma. Generated by immunoSEQ multiplex PCR, the TCRdb table keeps only in-frame clones and is missing some. The sample includes about 140,000 clones, less than 90% of them seen just once. The time point here: baseline pretreatment blood. The sample's treatment: 15 Gy SBRT to primary tumor, nephrectomy 4 weeks later. The sample in question was blood, obtained from a patient whose treatment included radiotherapy and nephrectomy. The receptors shown here come from a woman between 50 and 59 years old with renal cell carcinoma.

The J gene is TRBJ2-1, the V gene TRBV11-2, with 11 bases matching TRBD2. The CDR3 totals 15 residues. Trimming cost V 1 base and J 7 bases; bases outside gene matches: 3. In germline, CDR1 is SGHAT, CDR2 FQNNGV. This chain's CDR3 is CASSLGSGRGNEQFF. The CDR3 DNA follows: TGTGCCAGCAGCTTAGGTAGCGGGAGGGGTAATGAGCAGTTCTTC.

The V call is TRBV7-9, the J call TRBJ2-7, with 8 bases that match TRBD1. The CDR3 consists of 15 residues. Trimming cost V 0 bases and J 5 bases; bases outside gene matches: 6. Germline V gene data show CDR1 as SEHNR and CDR2 as FQNEAQ (reference sequence). The CDR3 loop is CASSLARAGGNEQYF. The CDR3 nucleotides are TGTGCCAGCAGCTTAGCACGGGCAGGGGGCAACGAGCAGTACTTC. Full variable domain (missing parts from reference TRBV7-9 and TRBJ2-7): DTGVSQNPRHKITKRGQNVTFRCDPISEHNRLYWYRQTLGQGPEFLTYFQNEAQLEKSRLLSDRFSAERPKGSFSTLEIQRTEQGDSAMYLCASSLARAGGNEQYFGPGTRLTVT.

This rearrangement joins TRBV27 to TRBJ1-4, with D unresolved. The V gene lost 7 bases and the J gene lost 7 bases, with 16 bases spanning the gap. The CDR3 extends over 14 amino acids. Germline CDR1 and CDR2: MNHEY and SMNVEV (reference sequence). CDR3 coding DNA: TGTGCCAGCACCACGAGTCCACTCGTTGAAAAACTGTTTTTT. Protein: CASTTSPLVEKLFF.

The CDR3 region is CASSEGFEDTEAFF. CDR3 nucleotides: TGTGCCAGCAGTGAAGGTTTCGAGGACACTGAAGCTTTCTTT. The chain joins TRBV6-1 to TRBJ1-1; D unresolved. With 1 base removed from V and 3 bases from J, the gap between germline ends came to 9 bases. The CDR3 has 14 residues. Germline loops: CDR1 MNHNS, CDR2 SASEGT.

This chain links TRBV9 with TRBJ2-1; no clear D gene. The germline V gene has CDR1 SGDLS and CDR2 YYNGEE. CDR3 length: 14 residues. Trimming removed 0 bases at V and 3 bases at J, with 7 bases between. The CDR3 DNA sequence: TGTGCCAGCAGCGTAGTCGTCGGCTACAATGAGCAGTTCTTC. Translating it yields CASSVVVGYNEQFF.